One sample yielded the 21 T cell receptor beta chains listed below, sequenced in a study of blood T cell repertoires in COVID-19. TCRdb's copy holds only in-frame clones and misses some; the assay was immunoSEQ multiplex PCR. The sample has some 100,000 clones, 80% to 95% seen once; the top ten hold 2% to 2.5%. Sequenced sample: peripheral blood. The receptor source for this set is a man aged 50 to 60 with active COVID-19.

The chain employs TRBV12-3 or TRBV12-4 and TRBJ1-3, with a possible D match to TRBD1 (6 bases). Between the trimmed V and J ends, which lost 5 bases and 14 bases, there was a span of 13 bases. This CDR3 comprises 11 residues. The CDR3 loop is CASSNRDKLYF. The CDR3, as DNA: TGTGCCAGCAGTAACCGGGACAAATTATATTTT.

This chain links TRBV27 with TRBJ2-1; D perhaps matches TRBD2 (6 bases). Trimming left V 5 bases short and J 0 bases short, with 14 bases between. From germline, CDR1 is MNHEY and CDR2 SMNVEV (reference sequence). The CDR3 covers 16 residues. The CDR3 spells CASSPRRDSSYNEQFF. DNA for the CDR3: TGTGCCAGCAGTCCGCGGAGGGATAGCTCCTACAATGAGCAGTTCTTC.

This chain joins TRBV7-2 and TRBJ2-7; the match to TRBD2 covers 7 bases. Losses at the gene ends were 3 bases for V and 0 bases for J; bases not matched to a gene: 2. This CDR3 has 14 residues. Germline V gene sequence: CDR1 SGHTA, CDR2 FQGNSA. The CDR3 region is CASSFTSDSYEQYF. CDR3 sequence (DNA): TGTGCCAGCAGCTTTACTAGCGACTCCTACGAGCAGTACTTC.

The sample holds a few counts of this clone. The rearrangement links TRBV11-2 to TRBJ2-1; perhaps TRBD1 as D (5 bases). Germline CDR1 is SGHAT and CDR2 is FQNNGV. CDR3 length: 14 residues. Trimming removed 4 bases from V and 9 bases from J, with 16 bases in between. The CDR3 DNA reads as TGTGCCAGCAGCTCGACAGTTATCCTCAGTGAGCAGTTCTTC. It specifies CASSSTVILSEQFF.

V usage is TRBV6-5 and J usage is TRBJ1-5; 8 bases are a match to TRBD1. Germline CDR1 and CDR2: MNHEY and SVGAGI. The trim removed 9 bases at V and 3 bases at J, leaving 7 bases unmatched. This CDR3 has 14 residues. Written as DNA, the CDR3 is TGTGCCAGTTTACGGGACAGGATCAATCAGCCCCAGCATTTT. Translated: CASLRDRINQPQHF.

The V and J genes are TRBV5-4 and TRBJ1-1; 7 bases agree with TRBD1. Losses at the gene ends were 3 bases for V and 3 bases for J; bases not matched to a gene: 8. This CDR3 region has 15 residues. CDR1 is SGHNT, CDR2 YYREEE, per germline (reference sequence). The CDR3, as DNA: TGTGCCAGCAGCTCACCTCCCGGGACAGACACTGAAGCTTTCTTT. Encoded protein: CASSSPPGTDTEAFF.

The J gene is TRBJ2-6, the V gene TRBV9; D remains ambiguous. The CDR3 is 18 residues long. Germline-derived CDR1 and CDR2 are SGDLS and YYNGEE. V lost 0 bases and J lost 3, with 16 bases in between. The CDR3 loop reads CASSVDHQSFYGANVLTF. In nucleotides, the CDR3 is TGTGCCAGCAGCGTAGACCACCAGTCGTTTTATGGGGCCAACGTCCTGACTTTC. Filled out from reference TRBV9 and TRBJ2-6, the complete variable domain reads DSGVTQTPKHLITATGQRVTLRCSPRSGDLSVYWYQQSLDQGLQFLIQYYNGEERAKGNILERFSAQQFPDLHSELNLSSLELGDSALYFCASSVDHQSFYGANVLTFGAGSRLTVL.

The chain uses TRBV5-1 and TRBJ2-5; 8 bases align to TRBD2. Trimming cost V 4 bases and J 4 bases; bases outside gene matches: 3. This CDR3 contains 13 residues. Germline CDR1 and CDR2: SGHRS and YFSETQ. CDR3 in amino acids: CASSAGLGETQYF. The CDR3 DNA sequence: TGCGCCAGCAGCGCGGGACTAGGAGAGACCCAGTACTTC. Full variable domain (missing parts from reference TRBV5-1 and TRBJ2-5): KAGVTQTPRYLIKTRGQQVTLSCSPISGHRSVSWYQQTPGQGLQFLFEYFSETQRNKGNFPGRFSGRQFSNSRSEMNVSTLELGDSALYLCASSAGLGETQYFGPGTRLLVL.

This rearrangement joins TRBV3-1 (or the pseudogene TRBV3-2) to TRBJ1-1; D perhaps matches TRBD1 (6 bases). Trimming shortened V by 1 base and J by 1 base, and 7 bases separated the two germline ends. Germline V gene data show CDR1 as LGHDT and CDR2 as YNNKEL (reference sequence). There are 14 residues in the CDR3. The CDR3 region has the DNA TGTGCCAGCAGCCAAGGGACAGCGAACACTGAAGCTTTCTTT. It is translated as CASSQGTANTEAFF.

The gene calls are TRBV6-4 and TRBJ1-1; 7 bases are a match to TRBD1. The CDR3 has 14 residues. In germline, CDR1 is MRHNA, CDR2 SNTAGT. The trim removed 6 bases at V and 0 bases at J, leaving 4 bases unmatched. CDR3 bases: TGTGCCAGCAGACCGGACAGGATGAACACTGAAGCTTTCTTT. Amino acid sequence: CASRPDRMNTEAFF.

The CDR3 sequence is CASSPRSAGGLSNEQFF. The CDR3 nucleotides read TGTGCCAGCAGCCCCCGTTCTGCGGGGGGGCTAAGTAATGAGCAGTTCTTC. The chain joins TRBV7-3 to TRBJ2-1; 9 bases fit TRBD2. CDR1 is SGHTA and CDR2 is FQGTGA in the germline V gene. J lost 7 bases, V lost 5 bases, and 15 bases had no gene match. This CDR3 has 17 residues.

In nucleotides, the CDR3 is TGTGCCAGCAGTGAGGCGGTCAGCAATCAGCCCCAGCATTTT. It specifies CASSEAVSNQPQHF. This chain connects TRBV2 to TRBJ1-5; D remains ambiguous. CDR1 SNHLY and CDR2 FYNNEI come from the germline V gene. Trimming took 3 bases from V and 1 from J, leaving 7 bases between them. The CDR3 has 14 residues. The variable domain in full, with the rest retrieved from reference TRBV2 and TRBJ1-5, is EPEVTQTPSHQVTQMGQEVILRCVPISNHLYFYWYRQILGQKVEFLVSFYNNEISEKSEIFDDQFSVERPDGSNFTLKIRSTKLEDSAMYFCASSEAVSNQPQHFGDGTRLSIL.

The genes are TRBV7-9 and TRBJ1-3; 9 bases agree with TRBD1. The germline CDR1 and CDR2 sequences are SEHNR and FQNEAQ (reference sequence). V shed 5 bases and J 7 bases; nucleotides not matched to a gene: 9. The CDR3 extends over 15 amino acids. CDR3 in DNA: TGTGCCAGCAGCGTTCTCCGGGACAGGGATAACACCATATATTTT. Translated, it gives CASSVLRDRDNTIYF.

This clone was detected once. The rearrangement joins TRBV3-1 (or the pseudogene TRBV3-2) to TRBJ1-4; tentative D call: TRBD1 (6 bases). V lost 7 bases and J lost 8, with 20 bases in between. Germline CDR1 is LGHDT and CDR2 is YNNKEL (reference sequence). The CDR3 contains 15 residues. This CDR3 is CASTLQGQGGEKLFF. Written as DNA, the CDR3 is TGTGCCAGCACCCTGCAGGGGCAGGGTGGCGAAAAACTGTTTTTT.

The chain recombines TRBV28 with TRBJ2-1, with D tentatively TRBD2 (6 bases). The CDR3 totals 15 residues. The germline gives CDR1 MDHEN, CDR2 SYDVKM. The ends were cut back, 2 bases at V and 8 bases at J, with 16 bases in the middle. The CDR3 DNA reads TGTGCCAGCAGTTTAGGGGGGAGGCGGTCGGATGAGCAGTTCTTC. It specifies CASSLGGRRSDEQFF.

This rearrangement joins TRBV5-1 to TRBJ2-3, with TRBD2 as a possible D gene (6 bases). V lost 4 bases and J 4 bases, leaving 16 bases between the germline ends. In germline, CDR1 is SGHRS, CDR2 YFSETQ. The CDR3 is 15 amino acids. The CDR3 is CASSALTSRPDTQYF. The CDR3 DNA reads as TGCGCCAGCAGCGCTCTCACTAGCCGACCAGATACGCAGTATTTT.

V and J are TRBV29-1 and TRBJ2-1; 7 bases fit TRBD2. Unmatched junction bases numbered 6, after V lost 4 bases and J lost 6 bases. CDR3 length: 13 residues. Germline V gene sequence: CDR1 SQVTM, CDR2 ANQGSEA. CDR3 loop: CSVASAGFNEQFF. As DNA, the CDR3 is TGCAGCGTTGCGTCAGCGGGGTTCAATGAGCAGTTCTTC.

The chain uses TRBV10-3 and TRBJ2-7; D gene ambiguous. V was cut by 3 bases and J by 1 base, with 4 bases left in between. Germline values: CDR1 ENHRY, CDR2 SYGVKD. The CDR3 spans 12 residues. The chain's CDR3 is CAISDHSYEQYF. CDR3 bases: TGTGCCATCAGTGACCATTCCTACGAGCAGTACTTC.

This chain uses TRBV7-9 with TRBJ1-2, with unresolved D. Per the germline V gene, CDR1 is SEHNR and CDR2 is FQNEAQ (reference sequence). V was cut by 0 bases and J by 6 bases, with 8 bases left in between. The CDR3 is 13 amino acids. This CDR3 is CASSLAGGNGYTF. The CDR3 region has the DNA TGTGCCAGCAGCTTAGCAGGCGGCAATGGCTACACCTTC.

The CDR3 DNA follows: TGTGCCAGCAGCCAGGCTAGACTAGCGGGACGTAGCAATGAGCAGTTCTTC. Translation gives CASSQARLAGRSNEQFF. The V gene is TRBV3-1 (or the pseudogene TRBV3-2), the J gene TRBJ2-1; 11 bases align to TRBD2. Germline CDR1 LGHDT, CDR2 YNNKEL (reference sequence). V shed 3 bases and J 6 bases; nucleotides not matched to a gene: 10. This CDR3 region has 17 residues.

CDR3 coding DNA: TGTGCCAGCAGTGTTTTTCCAGGGGGCGGACAATACGAGCAGTACTTC. It specifies CASSVFPGGGQYEQYF. J is TRBJ2-7 and V is TRBV14, with 8 positions matching TRBD1. The germline V gene has CDR1 SGHDN and CDR2 FVKESK. V gave up 6 bases and J gave up 4 bases; unmatched junction bases: 14. CDR3 size: 16 residues.